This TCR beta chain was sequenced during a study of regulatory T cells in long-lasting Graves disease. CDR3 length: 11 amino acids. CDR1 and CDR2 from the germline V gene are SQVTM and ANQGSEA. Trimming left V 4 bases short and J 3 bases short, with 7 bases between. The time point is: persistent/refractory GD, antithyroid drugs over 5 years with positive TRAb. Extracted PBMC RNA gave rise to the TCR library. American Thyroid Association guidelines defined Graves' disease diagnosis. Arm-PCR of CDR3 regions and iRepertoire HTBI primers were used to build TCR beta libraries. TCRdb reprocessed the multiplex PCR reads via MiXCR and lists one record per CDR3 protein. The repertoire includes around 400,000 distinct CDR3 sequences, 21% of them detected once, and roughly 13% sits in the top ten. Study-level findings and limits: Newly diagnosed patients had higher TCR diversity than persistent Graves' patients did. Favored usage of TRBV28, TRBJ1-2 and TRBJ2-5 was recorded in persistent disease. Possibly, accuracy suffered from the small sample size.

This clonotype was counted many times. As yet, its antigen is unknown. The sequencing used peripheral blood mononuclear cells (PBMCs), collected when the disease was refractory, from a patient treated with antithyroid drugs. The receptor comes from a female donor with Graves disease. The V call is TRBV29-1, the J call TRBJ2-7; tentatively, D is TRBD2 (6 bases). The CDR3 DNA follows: TGCAGCGTTGCGGGGGACTACGAGCAGTACTTC. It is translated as CSVAGDYEQYF.